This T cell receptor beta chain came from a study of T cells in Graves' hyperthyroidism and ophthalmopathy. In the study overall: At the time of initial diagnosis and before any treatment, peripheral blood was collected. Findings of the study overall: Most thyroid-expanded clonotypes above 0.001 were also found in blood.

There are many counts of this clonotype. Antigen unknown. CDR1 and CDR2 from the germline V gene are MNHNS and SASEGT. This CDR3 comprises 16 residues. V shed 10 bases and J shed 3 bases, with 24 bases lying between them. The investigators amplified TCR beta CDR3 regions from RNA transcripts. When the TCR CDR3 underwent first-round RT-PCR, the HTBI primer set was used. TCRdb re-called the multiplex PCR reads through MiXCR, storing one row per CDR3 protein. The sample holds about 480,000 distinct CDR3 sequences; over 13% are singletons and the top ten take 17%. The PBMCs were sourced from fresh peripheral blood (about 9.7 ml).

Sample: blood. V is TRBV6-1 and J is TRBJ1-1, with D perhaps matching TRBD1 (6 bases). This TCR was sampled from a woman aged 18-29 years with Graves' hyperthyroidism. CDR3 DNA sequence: TGTGCCACCTTCCCGGCGATACAGGGAAAGGACACTGAAGCTTTCTTT. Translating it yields CATFPAIQGKDTEAFF.